A selection of T cell receptor beta chains follows, all from one sample in a study of shared clonotypes between healthy human individuals. The data were produced by immunoSEQ multiplex PCR, yet TCRdb's version contains in-frame clones alone and is incomplete. This table holds about 2.1 million clones, 85% to 95% found once. The sequenced sample consisted of naive CD8+ T cells from PBMCs. The receptors shown here come from a man aged 18 to 30 in good health. Some clones in this sample may be carry-over from other donors' samples. CDR3s include the opening cysteine and the closing phenylalanine or tryptophan. D genes are given only for firm matches. Clone size appears in some rows only: once, few, many, or a class for an expanded clone.

D gene	clone size	V gene	J gene	CDR3 DNA	CDR3 protein
TRBD2	NA	TRBV15	TRBJ2-2	TGTGCCACCAGCTCGGGGGGGAACACCGGGGAGCTGTTTTTT	CATSSGGNTGELFF
TRBD1	NA	TRBV7-8	TRBJ2-1	TGTGCCAGCAGCTCCGGACAGGGGGTGTACAATGAGCAGTTCTTC	CASSSGQGVYNEQFF
TRBD2	NA	TRBV5-4	TRBJ2-1	TGTGCCAGCAGCTGGAAGCGGGAATCCTACAATGAGCAGTTCTTC	CASSWKRESYNEQFF
NA	NA	TRBV6-1	TRBJ1-5	TGTGCCAGCAGTGAAGCTTATCGCGTCCAAAATCAGCCCCAGCATTTT	CASSEAYRVQNQPQHF
TRBD1	NA	TRBV27	TRBJ1-1	TGTGCCAGCAGTCTCCGGGACAGGGGCACTGAAGCTTTCTTT	CASSLRDRGTEAFF
NA	once	TRBV7-9	TRBJ2-1	TGTGCCAGCAGCCAACGGGCTAGCTTCCGGGGTGAGCAGTTCTTC	CASSQRASFRGEQFF
TRBD1	NA	TRBV9	TRBJ1-1	TGTGCCAGCAGCGATGGACAGGAAAACACTGAAGCTTTCTTT	CASSDGQENTEAFF
TRBD2	NA	TRBV6-1	TRBJ2-1	TGTGCCGGTCATCTGAGCGGGAGGGCCTACAATGAGCAGTTCTTC	CAGHLSGRAYNEQFF
TRBD2	NA	TRBV7-9	TRBJ2-5	TGTGCCAGCACCAGGCGGGGGCGGGAGGGCCCGGAGACCCAGTACTTC	CASTRRGREGPETQYF
NA	NA	TRBV5-1	TRBJ2-1	TGCGCCAGCAGCCCCTTTGGGGGAGCGGCCGGCAATGAGCAGTTCTTC	CASSPFGGAAGNEQFF
NA	NA	TRBV7-8	TRBJ2-5	TGTGCCAGCAGCTTATTTACAGCACCATCATCGGGGACCCAGTACTTC	CASSLFTAPSSGTQYF
TRBD1	NA	TRBV6-1	TRBJ2-7	TGTGCCAGCAGTGAGGCCCCACAGGGGGCTATCTACGAGCAGTACTTC	CASSEAPQGAIYEQYF
NA	NA	TRBV6-1	TRBJ2-3	TGTGCCAGCTATAGGGACATTAGCACAGATACGCAGTATTTT	CASYRDISTDTQYF
TRBD2	NA	TRBV7-2	TRBJ2-6	TGTGCCAGCAGCCCCGGGAGGGGGTTGGGGGCGGCGGCCAACGTCCTGACTTTC	CASSPGRGLGAAANVLTF
TRBD1	NA	TRBV5-1	TRBJ1-1	TGCGCCAGCAGCTTGGGTTGGCAGGGGGCGCGAACTGAAGCTTTCTTT	CASSLGWQGARTEAFF
TRBD2	NA	TRBV9	TRBJ2-6	TGTGCCAGCAGCGTAGTGGTAGCGGGAGGTTCTGGGGCCAACGTCCTGACTTTC	CASSVVVAGGSGANVLTF
TRBD2	NA	TRBV7-9	TRBJ2-7	TGTGCCAGCAGCTCAAGCGGGAGTGGCGGTTACGAGCAGTACTTC	CASSSSGSGGYEQYF
TRBD2	NA	TRBV9	TRBJ2-1	TGTGCCAGCAGCGTAGCCCTACTAGCGGGAGGGTATGAGCAGTTCTTC	CASSVALLAGGYEQFF
NA	NA	TRBV7-6	TRBJ1-1	TGTGCCAGCAGCTTAGGGGGAAAGAACACTGAAGCTTTCTTT	CASSLGGKNTEAFF
TRBD1	NA	TRBV4-1	TRBJ2-7	TGCGCCAGCAGCCAAGAAAGGGACAGTATAGGCTACGAGCAGTACTTC	CASSQERDSIGYEQYF
TRBD2	NA	TRBV7-2	TRBJ2-7	TGTGCCAGCACCAAAATGGCGGGAGTTTACTACGAGCAGTACTTC	CASTKMAGVYYEQYF
NA	NA	TRBV7-8	TRBJ1-1	TGTGCCAGCAGCCGAGAGGGGACTGAAGCTTTCTTT	CASSREGTEAFF
NA	NA	TRBV27	TRBJ2-7	TGTGCCAGCAGTTCCCTTCTAGGCACCGGCCCCTCGCGGGAGCAGTACTTC	CASSSLLGTGPSREQYF
NA	NA	TRBV7-3	TRBJ2-4	TGTGCCAGCACCCTCAAAGGCAGCCCCGCCAAAAACATTCAGTACTTC	CASTLKGSPAKNIQYF
NA	NA	TRBV6-1	TRBJ1-2	TGTGCCAGCAGTGAAGCCCCTTTCGCTGTTGACTATGGCTACACCTTC	CASSEAPFAVDYGYTF
NA	NA	TRBV15	TRBJ1-5	TGTGCCACCAGCTCCTCTCGGGGGAGCAATCAGCCCCAGCATTTT	CATSSSRGSNQPQHF